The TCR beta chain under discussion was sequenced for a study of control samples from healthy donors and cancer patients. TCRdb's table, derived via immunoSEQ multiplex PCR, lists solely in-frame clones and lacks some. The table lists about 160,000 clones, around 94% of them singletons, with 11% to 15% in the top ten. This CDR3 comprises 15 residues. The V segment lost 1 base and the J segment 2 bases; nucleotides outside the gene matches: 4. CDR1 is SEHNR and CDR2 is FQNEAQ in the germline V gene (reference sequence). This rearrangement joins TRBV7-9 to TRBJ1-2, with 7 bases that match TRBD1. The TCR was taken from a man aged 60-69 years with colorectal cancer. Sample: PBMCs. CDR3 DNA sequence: TGTGCCAGCAGCTTAGTGGGACAGAAGAACTATGGCTACACCTTC. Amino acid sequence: CASSLVGQKNYGYTF.